This entry lists 32 T cell receptor beta chains sequenced from one sample in a study of blood T cell repertoires in COVID-19. Data came from immunoSEQ multiplex PCR; TCRdb stores just in-frame clones and leaves some out. Of about 160,000 clones in the sample, 92% are singletons; the top ten hold more than 4.5%. Sequencing was carried out using peripheral blood. The receptors shown here come from a man aged 30 to 39 with COVID-19, enrolled during active disease.

The chain combines TRBV19 with TRBJ2-7; 11 positions match TRBD1. The CDR3 length is 15 residues. Germline assignment: CDR1 LNHDA and CDR2 SQIVND (reference sequence). After removal of 7 bases from V and 2 bases from J, the junction contained 7 bases not matched to a gene. The CDR3, as DNA: TGTGCCAGTACCGACGGGACAGGGGGACCCTACGAGCAGTACTTC. It codes for CASTDGTGGPYEQYF.

The chain joins TRBV9 to TRBJ2-2; possible D gene TRBD1, 6 bases. Trimming took off 2 bases at V and 4 bases at J, with 9 bases between the two ends. This CDR3 has 14 amino acids. Germline CDR1 reads SGDLS; CDR2 reads YYNGEE. CDR3 DNA sequence: TGTGCCAGCAGCGTTACAGGGAGCACCGGGGAGCTGTTTTTT. Translating it yields CASSVTGSTGELFF.

V and J are TRBV7-6 and TRBJ2-7; TRBD1 matches at 9 bases. This CDR3 region has 16 residues. V shed 3 bases and J 0 bases; nucleotides not matched to a gene: 6. Germline CDR1 SGHVS, CDR2 FNYEAQ. In DNA form, the CDR3 reads TGTGCCAGCAGCTTGTGGGGACAGGGTTTCTCCTACGAGCAGTACTTC. Protein: CASSLWGQGFSYEQYF. The whole variable domain, filled in from reference TRBV7-6 and TRBJ2-7, reads GAGVSQSPRYKVTKRGQDVALRCDPISGHVSLYWYRQALGQGPEFLTYFNYEAQQDKSGLPNDRFSAERPEGSISTLTIQRTEQRDSAMYRCASSLWGQGFSYEQYFGPGTRLTVT.

The chain links TRBV6-2 or TRBV6-3 to TRBJ2-2; 8 nucleotides agree with TRBD1. The CDR3 loop spans 15 amino acids. The germline V gene has CDR1 MNHEY and CDR2 SVGEGT. J lost 4 bases, V lost 5 bases, and 6 bases had no gene match. CDR3 bases: TGTGCCAGCAGTCCCCAGGGGGCGCCCACCGGGGAGCTGTTTTTT. Protein product: CASSPQGAPTGELFF.

The gene calls are TRBV5-6 and TRBJ2-3; the match to TRBD1 covers 9 bases. The CDR3 sequence is 18 residues long. Germline V gene data show CDR1 as SGHDT and CDR2 as YYEEEE. Trimming removed 4 bases from V and 1 base from J; junction bases left unmatched: 13. The CDR3 region is CASSPEGRTGEGTDTQYF. For the CDR3, the DNA is TGTGCCAGCAGCCCGGAGGGGAGGACAGGGGAAGGCACAGATACGCAGTATTTT.

The chain recombines TRBV2 with TRBJ1-1, with D perhaps matching TRBD1 (5 bases). The V end was cut by 5 bases, the J end by 0 bases, with 13 bases between. Germline lookup yields CDR1 SNHLY and CDR2 FYNNEI. The CDR3 extends over 15 amino acids. CDR3 sequence: CASSRQGSLNTEAFF. CDR3 in DNA: TGTGCCAGCAGTCGGCAGGGCTCCCTGAACACTGAAGCTTTCTTT. The complete variable domain, with remaining parts taken from reference TRBV2 and TRBJ1-1, reads EPEVTQTPSHQVTQMGQEVILRCVPISNHLYFYWYRQILGQKVEFLVSFYNNEISEKSEIFDDQFSVERPDGSNFTLKIRSTKLEDSAMYFCASSRQGSLNTEAFFGQGTRLTVV.

This clone occurred once. The chain combines TRBV11-2 with TRBJ1-2; unclear D gene. In germline, CDR1 is SGHAT, CDR2 FQNNGV. The CDR3 loop spans 13 amino acids. V dropped 2 bases and J dropped 8 bases, with 12 bases sitting between them. The CDR3 reads CASSLTFSEGYTF. CDR3 in DNA: TGTGCCAGCAGCTTAACGTTTTCGGAGGGCTACACCTTC.

The rearrangement joins TRBV7-2 to TRBJ2-7, with D possibly TRBD2 on 7 matching bases. V lost 1 base to trimming and J lost 3 bases, with 13 bases between them. CDR3 size: 15 residues. Looked up from germline, CDR1 is SGHTA and CDR2 is FQGNSA. CDR3 protein: CASSLVGGQGYEQYF. CDR3 DNA sequence: TGTGCCAGCAGCTTAGTCGGGGGGCAGGGCTACGAGCAGTACTTC.

Details on this clone: Other DNA sequences from this sample encode an identical CDR3 as well. The chain has TRBV9 and TRBJ2-7; TRBD1 aligns across 10 bases. The CDR3 spans 15 residues. With 0 bases clipped from V and 3 bases from J, the junction kept 3 bases outside the gene matches. The germline V gene has CDR1 SGDLS and CDR2 YYNGEE. As DNA, the CDR3 is TGTGCCAGCAGCGTAGGGACAGGGGGTTTCTACGAGCAGTACTTC. This gives the protein CASSVGTGGFYEQYF.

The V and J genes are TRBV5-8 and TRBJ1-5; no clear D. Trimming took off 3 bases at V and 0 bases at J, with 10 bases between the two ends. Germline V lookup: CDR1 SGHTS, CDR2 YDEGEE. CDR3 size: 15 residues. CDR3 bases: TGTGCCAGCAGCTCCGCCCTAATTAGCAATCAGCCCCAGCATTTT. Translation gives CASSSALISNQPQHF.

The CDR3 DNA follows: TGTGCCAGCAGCTCCACAGGGGTGAACACCGGGGAGCTGTTTTTT. Its protein product is CASSSTGVNTGELFF. The chain joins TRBV7-9 to TRBJ2-2; 7 bases fit TRBD1. The germline CDR1 and CDR2 sequences are SEHNR and FQNEAQ (reference sequence). Germline trimming cut 4 bases from V and 1 base from J; bases unmatched to any gene: 3. The CDR3 spans 15 residues.

In regard to this clone: Other DNA sequences from this sample encode an identical CDR3 as well. The chain uses TRBV7-8 and TRBJ1-1; D perhaps matches TRBD1 (5 bases). The V and J ends lost 0 bases and 1 base respectively, with 6 bases between them. This CDR3 region has 14 residues. Germline-derived CDR1 and CDR2 are SGHVS and FQNEAQ. The CDR3 DNA reads TGTGCCAGCAGCTTAGCCGGACAGAACACTGAAGCTTTCTTT. Translated, it gives CASSLAGQNTEAFF.

V is TRBV6-4 and J is TRBJ2-1, with 9 bases aligning to TRBD1. Germline loops: CDR1 MRHNA, CDR2 SNTAGT. This CDR3 region has 15 residues. V shed 2 bases and J 5 bases; nucleotides not matched to a gene: 4. Written as DNA, the CDR3 is TGTGCCAGCAGTGACAAAGGACAGGGGCACAATGAGCAGTTCTTC. It encodes CASSDKGQGHNEQFF.

The chain couples TRBV6-2 or TRBV6-3 to TRBJ2-3; a possible D gene is TRBD2 (6 bases). V shed 4 bases and J shed 3 bases, with 14 bases lying between them. Per germline, CDR1 MNHEY and CDR2 SVGEGT. There are 15 residues in the CDR3. The CDR3 spells CASSSMAGSTDTQYF. As DNA, the CDR3 is TGTGCCAGCAGTTCAATGGCGGGGAGTACAGATACGCAGTATTTT.

The chain couples TRBV9 to TRBJ1-1, with 10 bases fitting TRBD1. The junction had 4 bases not matched to a gene; V was cut back by 3 bases and J by 5 bases. The CDR3 has 14 residues. The germline V gene has CDR1 SGDLS and CDR2 YYNGEE. CDR3 DNA sequence: TGTGCCAGCAGCGCGGGGACAGGGGAGACTGAAGCTTTCTTT. This gives the protein CASSAGTGETEAFF.

V and J are TRBV7-6 and TRBJ2-2, with 9 bases aligning to TRBD1. V lost 1 base and J lost 4; bases outside the gene matches: 1. Germline CDR1 SGHVS, CDR2 FNYEAQ. CDR3 length: 15 residues. The CDR3 DNA reads as TGTGCCAGCAGCTTAGGACAGGGGGGCACCGGGGAGCTGTTTTTT. This gives the protein CASSLGQGGTGELFF.

J is TRBJ2-7 and V is TRBV18; the D is unclear. This CDR3 is built from 15 residues. Germline V gene data show CDR1 as KGHSH and CDR2 as LQKENI. V lost 1 base to trimming and J lost 7 bases, with 17 bases between them. CDR3: CASSPLGFAEREQYF. The DNA for the CDR3 is TGTGCCAGCTCACCACTTGGGTTCGCTGAGCGAGAGCAGTACTTC.

V gene TRBV12-3 or TRBV12-4 combines with J gene TRBJ1-1; possibly TRBD1 for D (6 bases). V was trimmed by 7 bases and J by 7 bases, leaving 16 bases between them. The CDR3 has 13 amino acids. The CDR3 loop reads CASTPTDRSEAFF. CDR3 nucleotide sequence: TGTGCCAGCACCCCGACAGACAGGAGTGAAGCTTTCTTT.

The rearrangement uses TRBV6-6 and TRBJ1-2, with D perhaps matching TRBD1 (6 bases). The CDR3 sequence is 16 residues long. From germline, CDR1 is MNHNY and CDR2 SVGAGI (reference sequence). Trimming removed 5 bases at V and 4 bases at J, with 20 bases between. The CDR3 is CASSKRDGGLFYGYTF. The CDR3 DNA reads as TGTGCCAGCAGTAAGCGGGACGGGGGGCTTTTCTATGGCTACACCTTC.

The V gene is TRBV7-2, the J gene TRBJ2-2; D may be TRBD1 (5 bases). Germline CDR1 and CDR2: SGHTA and FQGNSA. The CDR3 consists of 14 residues. With 5 bases removed from V and 0 bases from J, the gap between germline ends came to 7 bases. This chain's CDR3 is CASSPGPNTGELFF. The CDR3 DNA is TGTGCCAGCAGCCCAGGGCCGAACACCGGGGAGCTGTTTTTT.

The J gene is TRBJ1-2, the V gene TRBV19; D remains ambiguous. Germline values: CDR1 LNHDA, CDR2 SQIVND (reference sequence). The V and J ends lost 3 bases and 5 bases respectively, with 10 bases between them. This CDR3 comprises 13 residues. The CDR3: CASSIGPTYGYTF. The CDR3 DNA reads TGTGCCAGTAGTATTGGGCCCACTTATGGCTACACCTTC.

The rearrangement joins TRBV5-1 to TRBJ1-1; maybe TRBD1 (6 bases). V was pared by 5 bases and J by 1 base, with 12 bases between. CDR3 length: 14 residues. The germline V gene encodes CDR1 SGHRS and CDR2 YFSETQ. The CDR3, as DNA: TGCGCCAGCAGGCATATACAGGGGAACACTGAAGCTTTCTTT. It specifies CASRHIQGNTEAFF.

About this clone: At the DNA level, this CDR3 is encoded by other sequences in the same sample as well. V usage is TRBV6-5 and J usage is TRBJ1-5, with 10 bases matching TRBD1. V shed 0 bases and J 4 bases; nucleotides not matched to a gene: 3. Germline lookup yields CDR1 MNHEY and CDR2 SVGAGI. The CDR3 extends over 16 amino acids. In nucleotides, the CDR3 is TGTGCCAGCAGTTACTCGCGGACAGGGGGAAATCAGCCCCAGCATTTT. Translation: CASSYSRTGGNQPQHF.

This sequence joins TRBV5-1 and TRBJ1-1; 7 bases are a match to TRBD1. CDR3 length: 13 residues. In germline, CDR1 is SGHRS, CDR2 YFSETQ. With V trimmed by 0 bases and J by 12 bases, 8 bases remained unmatched. The CDR3 DNA sequence: TGCGCCAGCAGCTTGGAGGGGGCAGGGGTGACTTTCTTT. It is translated as CASSLEGAGVTFF.

The chain couples TRBV21-1 to TRBJ2-1; the table assigns TRBD2, which was not confirmed against the DNA. TRBV21-1 is listed as a pseudogene. The CDR3 sequence is 15 residues long. The CDR3 nucleotides are TGTGCCAGCAGCAAATCCCTAGCGGGGGGGCATGGGGAGTTCTTC. This encodes CASSKSLAGGHGEFF.

This chain connects TRBV28 to TRBJ2-7; maybe TRBD2 (5 bases). The CDR3 runs 12 residues. With 1 base removed from V and 7 bases from J, the gap between germline ends came to 8 bases. CDR1 is MDHEN, CDR2 SYDVKM, per germline. The CDR3 loop reads CASSLLGAEQYF. CDR3 DNA sequence: TGTGCCAGCAGTTTATTGGGAGCAGAGCAGTACTTC.

The table lists this clone with a few counts. The rearrangement links TRBV27 to TRBJ1-4; 9 bases match TRBD1. V lost 5 bases and J lost 3; bases outside the gene matches: 4. CDR3 size: 15 residues. Germline values: CDR1 MNHEY, CDR2 SMNVEV (reference sequence). The CDR3 protein is CASSDRGNPNEKLFF. The CDR3 nucleotides are TGTGCCAGCAGTGACAGGGGGAATCCTAATGAAAAACTGTTTTTT.

The rearrangement uses TRBV5-4 and TRBJ1-2; TRBD1 agrees at 7 bases. The CDR3 runs to 15 residues. Looked up from germline, CDR1 is SGHNT and CDR2 is YYREEE (reference sequence). V lost 2 bases to trimming and J lost 6 bases; unmatched junction nucleotides: 10. The CDR3 DNA reads as TGTGCCAGCAGCTTAACACTCGGGACAGCGGATGGCTACACCTTC. It translates to CASSLTLGTADGYTF.

The CDR3 loop is CASSVGTRGYTGELFF. The CDR3 DNA reads TGTGCCAGCAGCGTAGGGACCAGGGGGTACACCGGGGAGCTGTTTTTT. V and J are TRBV9 and TRBJ2-2, with 7 bases that match TRBD1. Losses at the gene ends were 0 bases for V and 3 bases for J; bases not matched to a gene: 5. The CDR3 extends over 16 amino acids. Germline CDR1 SGDLS, CDR2 YYNGEE. Using reference TRBV9 and TRBJ2-2 for the parts outside the CDR3, the full variable domain is DSGVTQTPKHLITATGQRVTLRCSPRSGDLSVYWYQQSLDQGLQFLIQYYNGEERAKGNILERFSAQQFPDLHSELNLSSLELGDSALYFCASSVGTRGYTGELFFGEGSRLTVL.

The rearrangement joins TRBV6-5 to TRBJ2-4; 10 bases are a match to TRBD1. V lost 3 bases and J lost 1; bases outside the gene matches: 3. This CDR3 is built from 16 residues. CDR1 and CDR2 from the germline V gene are MNHEY and SVGAGI. In DNA, the CDR3 is TGTGCCAGCAGTTATACGGGACAGGGGGCCAAAAACATTCAGTACTTC. This gives the protein CASSYTGQGAKNIQYF.

The V call is TRBV25-1, the J call TRBJ2-2, with D possibly matching TRBD2 (9 bases). Trimming pared 6 bases from V and 6 bases from J, leaving 23 bases between. This CDR3 has 17 amino acids. Germline values: CDR1 MGHDK, CDR2 SYGVNS. DNA for the CDR3: TGTGCCAGCAGCAGGGGGCGGGAGGGCCATATCGCCGGGGAGCTGTTTTTT. As protein: CASSRGREGHIAGELFF. The whole variable domain, filled in from reference TRBV25-1 and TRBJ2-2, reads EADIYQTPRYLVIGTGKKITLECSQTMGHDKMYWYQQDPGMELHLIHYSYGVNSTEKGDLSSESTVSRIRTEHFPLTLESARPSHTSQYLCASSRGREGHIAGELFFGEGSRLTVL.

The chain joins TRBV27 to TRBJ1-3, with 8 bases that match TRBD1. The length of the CDR3 is 14 residues. The V segment lost 6 bases and the J segment 4 bases; nucleotides outside the gene matches: 5. Germline V gene lookup returns CDR1 MNHEY and CDR2 SMNVEV (reference sequence). This CDR3 is CASSRQGSGNTIYF. The CDR3 nucleotides are TGTGCCAGCAGCCGACAGGGGTCCGGAAACACCATATATTTT.